This T cell receptor (beta chain) was observed in a study of blood T cell repertoires in COVID-19. Donors in Cohort 3 counted as recovered after two negative PCRs, clearance, or symptom resolution. The CDR3 is 15 amino acids. V was pared by 3 bases and J by 3 bases, with 12 bases between. The germline gives CDR1 MDHEN, CDR2 SYDVKM. Per the original data handling: Amplification with reference gene primers provided the estimates of nucleated cell counts. Assay used: immunoSEQ multiplex PCR; TCRdb lists only in-frame clones, some missing. V and J calls and clone size are given by that table; D and trimming were obtained from the DNA. This table has around 150,000 clones, around 80% appearing once.

The source of this sequence is a man aged 35-49 years who had recovered from COVID-19. This chain connects TRBV28 to TRBJ1-5, with D possibly being TRBD1 (6 bases). Sequencing was performed on PBMCs or T cells enriched from blood (not recorded which). CDR3 DNA: TGTGCCAGCAGTTTTGGGAAGGGGGTCAATCAGCCCCAGCATTTT. This encodes CASSFGKGVNQPQHF. The entire variable domain, with the rest obtained from reference TRBV28 and TRBJ1-5, is as follows: DVKVTQSSRYLVKRTGEKVFLECVQDMDHENMFWYRQDPGLGLRLIYFSYDVKMKEKGDIPEGYSVSREKKERFSLILESASTNQTSMYLCASSFGKGVNQPQHFGDGTRLSIL.